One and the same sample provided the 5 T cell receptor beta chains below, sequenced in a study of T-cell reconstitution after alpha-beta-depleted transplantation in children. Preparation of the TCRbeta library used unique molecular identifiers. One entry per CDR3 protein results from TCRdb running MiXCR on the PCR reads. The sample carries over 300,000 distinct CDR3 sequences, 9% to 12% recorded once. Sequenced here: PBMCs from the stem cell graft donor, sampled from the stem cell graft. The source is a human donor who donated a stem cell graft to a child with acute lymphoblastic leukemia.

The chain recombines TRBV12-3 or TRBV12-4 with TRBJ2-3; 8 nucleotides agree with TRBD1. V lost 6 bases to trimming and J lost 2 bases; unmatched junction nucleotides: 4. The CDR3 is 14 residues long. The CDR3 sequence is CASSQDRVTDTQYF. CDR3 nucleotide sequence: TGTGCCAGCAGCCAGGACAGGGTCACAGATACGCAGTATTTT.

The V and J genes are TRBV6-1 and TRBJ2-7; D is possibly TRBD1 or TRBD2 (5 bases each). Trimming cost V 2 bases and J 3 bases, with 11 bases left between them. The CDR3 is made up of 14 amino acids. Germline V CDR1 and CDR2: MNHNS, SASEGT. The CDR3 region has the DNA TGTGCCAGCAGTGAAACTAGTAGGGGCTACGAGCAGTACTTC. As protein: CASSETSRGYEQYF.

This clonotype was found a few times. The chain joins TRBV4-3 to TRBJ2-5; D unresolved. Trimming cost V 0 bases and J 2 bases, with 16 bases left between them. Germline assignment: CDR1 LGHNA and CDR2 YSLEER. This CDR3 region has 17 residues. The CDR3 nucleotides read TGCGCCAGCAGCCAAGACAGGTACCGGTTCCTTCAAGAGACCCAGTACTTC. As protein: CASSQDRYRFLQETQYF.

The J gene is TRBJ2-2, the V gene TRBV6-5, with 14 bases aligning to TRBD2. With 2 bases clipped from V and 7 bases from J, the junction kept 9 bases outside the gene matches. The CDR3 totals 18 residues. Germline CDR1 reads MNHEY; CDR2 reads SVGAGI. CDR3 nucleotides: TGTGCCAGCAGTTACACGCTGACTAGCGGGAGGGCCAACGGGGAGCTGTTTTTT. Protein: CASSYTLTSGRANGELFF.

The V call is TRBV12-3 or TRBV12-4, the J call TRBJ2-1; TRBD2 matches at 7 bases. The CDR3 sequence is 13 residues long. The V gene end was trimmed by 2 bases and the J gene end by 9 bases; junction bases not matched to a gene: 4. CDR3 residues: CASSLPSGGEQFF. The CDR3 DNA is TGTGCCAGCAGTTTACCTAGCGGCGGTGAGCAGTTCTTC.